This entry lists 25 T cell receptor beta chains sequenced from one sample in a study of T cell responses to AZD1222 COVID-19 vaccine. Sequencing was performed with immunoSEQ multiplex PCR; in TCRdb, only in-frame clones are kept and a portion is missing. This sample has around 100,000 clones; about 87% occur once, and the top ten carry about 15%. The sequenced sample was peripheral blood, obtained on day 0 of AZD1222 vaccination. Receptor source: an adult in good health.

This chain uses TRBV3-1 (or the pseudogene TRBV3-2) with TRBJ1-2, with D unclear. Looked up from germline, CDR1 is LGHDT and CDR2 is YNNKEL (reference sequence). The V gene lost 1 base and the J gene lost 2 bases, with 8 bases spanning the gap. The CDR3 consists of 14 residues. The CDR3 sequence is CASSQGSPNYGYTF. The DNA of the CDR3 is TGTGCCAGCAGCCAAGGATCCCCGAACTATGGCTACACCTTC.

The J gene is TRBJ1-4, the V gene TRBV12-3 or TRBV12-4, with 9 bases that match TRBD1. After removal of 7 bases from V and 7 bases from J, the junction contained 4 bases not matched to a gene. The CDR3 loop spans 13 amino acids. The CDR3 DNA reads as TGTGCCAGCACTCCGGACAGGGGTGAAAAACTGTTTTTT. Amino acids: CASTPDRGEKLFF.

The gene calls are TRBV2 and TRBJ2-1; 8 bases agree with TRBD1. V lost 7 bases and J lost 6; bases outside the gene matches: 2. This CDR3 has 12 amino acids. The germline V gene encodes CDR1 SNHLY and CDR2 FYNNEI. Written as DNA, the CDR3 is TGTGCCAGCAACACAGGGGGCAATGAGCAGTTCTTC. This codes for CASNTGGNEQFF. Variable domain in full (rest from reference TRBV2 and TRBJ2-1): EPEVTQTPSHQVTQMGQEVILRCVPISNHLYFYWYRQILGQKVEFLVSFYNNEISEKSEIFDDQFSVERPDGSNFTLKIRSTKLEDSAMYFCASNTGGNEQFFGPGTRLTVL.

V usage is TRBV5-4 and J usage is TRBJ1-2, with D possibly TRBD1 on 5 matching bases. Trimming cost V 4 bases and J 2 bases, with 15 bases left between them. Germline V gene data show CDR1 as SGHNT and CDR2 as YYREEE (reference sequence). The CDR3 loop spans 15 amino acids. The chain's CDR3 is CASSHDRGTNYGYTF. The CDR3 DNA reads TGTGCCAGCAGCCATGACCGGGGGACGAACTATGGCTACACCTTC.

This rearrangement joins TRBV5-1 to TRBJ2-2, with TRBD2 identical over 11 bases. Per the germline V gene, CDR1 is SGHRS and CDR2 is YFSETQ. V lost 0 bases, J lost 5 bases, and 3 bases stayed unmatched. The CDR3 has 16 residues. The CDR3 bases are TGCGCCAGCAGCTTGGCTCTAGCGGGAGGAACCGGGGAGCTGTTTTTT. Translating it yields CASSLALAGGTGELFF. The variable domain in full, completed from reference TRBV5-1 and TRBJ2-2, reads KAGVTQTPRYLIKTRGQQVTLSCSPISGHRSVSWYQQTPGQGLQFLFEYFSETQRNKGNFPGRFSGRQFSNSRSEMNVSTLELGDSALYLCASSLALAGGTGELFFGEGSRLTVL.

The rearrangement uses TRBV27 and TRBJ1-1; D gene uncertain. Germline-derived CDR1 and CDR2 are MNHEY and SMNVEV (reference sequence). The CDR3 has 13 amino acids. V was pared by 5 bases and J by 5 bases, with 12 bases between. The CDR3 spells CASSALWRTEAFF. The CDR3 region has the DNA TGTGCCAGCAGTGCCCTATGGAGGACTGAAGCTTTCTTT.

The chain has TRBV6-6 and TRBJ2-7; D is unresolved. This CDR3 contains 11 residues. Germline-derived CDR1 and CDR2 are MNHNY and SVGAGI (reference sequence). The V gene lost 5 bases and the J gene lost 3 bases, with 5 bases spanning the gap. CDR3 amino acids: CASSRHYEQYF. The CDR3 bases are TGTGCCAGCAGTCGACACTACGAGCAGTACTTC.

The rearrangement links TRBV6-2 or TRBV6-3 to TRBJ1-2; TRBD1 agrees at 9 bases. Germline lookup yields CDR1 MNHEY and CDR2 SVGEGT. V lost 5 bases and J lost 5; bases outside the gene matches: 0. This CDR3 spans 12 amino acids. The CDR3, as DNA: TGTGCCAGCAGTGGGACAGGGTATGGCTACACCTTC. This gives the protein CASSGTGYGYTF.

V is TRBV3-1 (or the pseudogene TRBV3-2) and J is TRBJ1-2; the D is unclear. V shed 1 base and J shed 6 bases, with 9 bases lying between them. CDR3 length: 13 residues. Germline V CDR1 and CDR2: LGHDT, YNNKEL (reference sequence). The CDR3 sequence is CASSQAHKDGYTF. In nucleotides, the CDR3 is TGTGCCAGCAGCCAAGCCCATAAGGATGGCTACACCTTC.

This chain uses TRBV19 with TRBJ1-1; D is ambiguous. V lost 6 bases to trimming and J lost 4 bases, with 15 bases between them. The CDR3 sequence is 14 residues long. CDR1 and CDR2 from the germline V gene are LNHDA and SQIVND (reference sequence). This CDR3 is CASRVLRVGTEAFF. The CDR3 DNA reads as TGTGCCAGTAGAGTATTGAGGGTGGGCACTGAAGCTTTCTTT. Variable domain in full (rest from reference TRBV19 and TRBJ1-1): DGGITQSPKYLFRKEGQNVTLSCEQNLNHDAMYWYRQDPGQGLRLIYYSQIVNDFQKGDIAEGYSVSREKKESFPLTVTSAQKNPTAFYLCASRVLRVGTEAFFGQGTRLTVV.

The chain has TRBV2 and TRBJ2-5; 7 bases are shared with TRBD1. Germline CDR1 reads SNHLY; CDR2 reads FYNNEI. V shed 1 base and J 4 bases; nucleotides not matched to a gene: 6. This CDR3 is built from 15 residues. The CDR3 sequence is CASSEGQGRGETQYF. CDR3 coding DNA: TGTGCCAGCAGTGAAGGACAGGGAAGAGGAGAGACCCAGTACTTC.

The rearrangement uses TRBV11-3 and TRBJ2-7; TRBD2 is a possible D gene (6 bases). Germline assignment: CDR1 SGHNT and CDR2 YENEEA. The CDR3 contains 14 residues. V was trimmed by 3 bases and J by 3 bases, leaving 12 bases between them. CDR3 bases: TGTGCCAGCAGCTTGAACCCGGGGGTCTACGAGCAGTACTTC. It is translated as CASSLNPGVYEQYF. Full variable domain (rest looked up from reference TRBV11-3 and TRBJ2-7): EAGVVQSPRYKIIEKKQPVAFWCNPISGHNTLYWYLQNLGQGPELLIRYENEEAVDDSQLPKDRFSAERLKGVDSTLKIQPAELGDSAVYLCASSLNPGVYEQYFGPGTRLTVT.

The genes are TRBV29-1 and TRBJ1-1; 8 nucleotides match TRBD1. The CDR3 spans 13 residues. Germline V gene sequence: CDR1 SQVTM, CDR2 ANQGSEA. V gave up 7 bases and J gave up 1 base; unmatched junction bases: 5. For the CDR3, the DNA is TGCAGCGAGCAGGGACAGGCGAACACTGAAGCTTTCTTT. It translates to CSEQGQANTEAFF.

The chain carries TRBV11-2 and TRBJ2-5; TRBD1 matches at 8 bases. After removal of 3 bases from V and 5 bases from J, the junction contained 5 bases not matched to a gene. The CDR3 is made up of 14 amino acids. CDR1 is SGHAT and CDR2 is FQNNGV in the germline V gene. The CDR3 sequence is CASSFTGGRETQYF. CDR3 in DNA: TGTGCCAGCAGCTTCACAGGGGGGAGGGAGACCCAGTACTTC.

The chain joins TRBV19 to TRBJ2-3, with a tentative D call TRBD1 (5 bases). The CDR3 spans 15 residues. CDR1 and CDR2 (germline): LNHDA, SQIVND (reference sequence). Between the trimmed V and J ends, which lost 8 bases and 0 bases, there was a span of 15 bases. The CDR3 protein is CASAQGGPSTDTQYF. The CDR3 bases are TGTGCCAGTGCCCAGGGCGGACCTAGCACAGATACGCAGTATTTT.

The chain couples TRBV5-1 to TRBJ1-3; no reliable D call. The CDR3 extends over 14 amino acids. The V gene's germline CDR1 is SGHRS and CDR2 YFSETQ. V was cut by 0 bases and J by 4 bases, with 8 bases left in between. CDR3 residues: CASSLVGRGNTIYF. For the CDR3, the DNA is TGCGCCAGCAGCTTGGTCGGCAGAGGAAACACCATATATTTT.

The gene calls are TRBV29-1 and TRBJ2-1, with 11 nucleotides matching TRBD1. Germline CDR1 SQVTM, CDR2 ANQGSEA. V lost 4 bases and J lost 1; bases outside the gene matches: 15. This CDR3 comprises 19 residues. The CDR3, as DNA: TGCAGCGTTGTACCCACCGGGACAGGGGGGTTATGGTCCTACAATGAGCAGTTCTTC. Translated: CSVVPTGTGGLWSYNEQFF.

This chain uses TRBV19 with TRBJ1-3, with D hard to call. The CDR3 contains 11 residues. V was clipped by 9 bases and J by 8 bases, with 11 bases between them. The germline gives CDR1 LNHDA, CDR2 SQIVND (reference sequence). In DNA form, the CDR3 reads TGTGCCAGCTCGATCGGGGACACCATATATTTT. This translates into CASSIGDTIYF.

V usage is TRBV7-2 and J usage is TRBJ1-2, with 9 nucleotides matching TRBD1. CDR3 length equals 15 residues. The trim removed 1 base at V and 6 bases at J, leaving 6 bases unmatched. Germline loops: CDR1 SGHTA, CDR2 FQGNSA. The CDR3 DNA is TGTGCCAGCAGCTTAGTTACAGGGGGCGGGAATGGCTACACCTTC. Its translation: CASSLVTGGGNGYTF.

This clone occurred once. This chain uses TRBV5-1 with TRBJ2-7; weak D call: TRBD2 (6 bases). V shed 2 bases and J shed 0 bases, with 9 bases lying between them. CDR3 length equals 14 residues. CDR1 SGHRS and CDR2 YFSETQ come from the germline V gene. The CDR3 spells CASSFTSFSYEQYF. Here the CDR3 DNA reads TGCGCCAGCAGCTTTACTAGCTTCTCCTACGAGCAGTACTTC.

V usage is TRBV5-4 and J usage is TRBJ1-2; D is perhaps TRBD1 (6 bases). The germline gives CDR1 SGHNT, CDR2 YYREEE (reference sequence). This CDR3 is 15 amino acids long. V was clipped by 3 bases and J by 4 bases, with 16 bases between them. The CDR3: CASSSRDRSFYGYTF. The CDR3, as DNA: TGTGCCAGCAGCTCCCGTGACAGGTCTTTCTATGGCTACACCTTC.

The chain couples TRBV28 to TRBJ1-2; 9 positions match TRBD1. J gave up 3 bases and V 4 bases, and 6 bases lay outside the gene matches. The germline CDR1 and CDR2 sequences are MDHEN and SYDVKM. The CDR3 has 15 residues. The CDR3 reads CASSSSGTGHYGYTF. The CDR3 DNA follows: TGTGCCAGCAGTTCATCCGGGACAGGGCACTATGGCTACACCTTC.

This chain joins TRBV4-1 and TRBJ2-5; 11 nucleotides match TRBD2. The CDR3 has 18 residues. In germline, CDR1 is MGHRA, CDR2 YSYEKL. V was clipped by 0 bases and J by 5 bases; unmatched bases: 11. CDR3 in amino acids: CASSQDPSLAGGLETQYF. CDR3 DNA sequence: TGCGCCAGCAGCCAAGATCCGTCGTTAGCGGGGGGGCTGGAGACCCAGTACTTC.

CDR3 amino acids: CATLNSGGFHSPLHF. The CDR3 DNA follows: TGTGCCACATTGAACTCAGGGGGCTTTCATTCACCCCTCCACTTT. This chain connects TRBV5-4 to TRBJ1-6; 8 bases fit TRBD1. V lost 9 bases, J lost 8 bases, and 13 bases stayed unmatched. Germline assignment: CDR1 SGHNT and CDR2 YYREEE (reference sequence). CDR3 length: 15 amino acids.

The genes are TRBV18 and TRBJ1-1, with 11 nucleotides matching TRBD1. The J segment lost 5 bases and the V segment lost 4 bases, leaving 6 bases of the junction unmatched. CDR1 is KGHSH and CDR2 is LQKENI in the germline V gene. This CDR3 region has 15 residues. DNA for the CDR3: TGTGCCAGCTCACGGGGACAGGGGGGTGTTACTGAAGCTTTCTTT. Its protein is CASSRGQGGVTEAFF.